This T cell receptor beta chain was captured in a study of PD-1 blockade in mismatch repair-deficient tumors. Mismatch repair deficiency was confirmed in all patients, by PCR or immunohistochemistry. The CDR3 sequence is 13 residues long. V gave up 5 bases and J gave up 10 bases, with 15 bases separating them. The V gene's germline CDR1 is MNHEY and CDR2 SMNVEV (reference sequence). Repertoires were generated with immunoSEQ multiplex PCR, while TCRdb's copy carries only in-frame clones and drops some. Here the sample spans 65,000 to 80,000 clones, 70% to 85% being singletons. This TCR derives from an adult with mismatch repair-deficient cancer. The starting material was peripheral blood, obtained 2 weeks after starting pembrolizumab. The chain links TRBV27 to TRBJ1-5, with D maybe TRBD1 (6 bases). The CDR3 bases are TGTGCCAGCAGTCTGACTTACAGGGAACCCCAGCATTTT. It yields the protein CASSLTYREPQHF.